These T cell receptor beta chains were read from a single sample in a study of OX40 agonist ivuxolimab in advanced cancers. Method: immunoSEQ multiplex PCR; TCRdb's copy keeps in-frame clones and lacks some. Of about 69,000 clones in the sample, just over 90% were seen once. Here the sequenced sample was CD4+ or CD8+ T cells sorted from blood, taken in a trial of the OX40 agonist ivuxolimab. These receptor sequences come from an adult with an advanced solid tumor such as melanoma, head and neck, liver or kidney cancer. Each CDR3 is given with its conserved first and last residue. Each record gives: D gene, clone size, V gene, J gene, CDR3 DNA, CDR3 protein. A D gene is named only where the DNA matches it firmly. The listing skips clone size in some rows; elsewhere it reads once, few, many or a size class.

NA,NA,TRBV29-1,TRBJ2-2,TGCAGCGTTGCTACAAGTAACACCGGGGAGCTGTTTTTT,CSVATSNTGELFF
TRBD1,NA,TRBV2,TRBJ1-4,TGTGCCAGCAGGAGGACAGGGGGAGGTGAAAAACTGTTTTTT,CASRRTGGGEKLFF
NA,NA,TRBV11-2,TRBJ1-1,TGTGCCAGCAGCTTTAAAAGGGGAGGCACTGAAGCTTTCTTT,CASSFKRGGTEAFF
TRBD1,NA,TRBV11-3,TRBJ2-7,TGTGCCAGCAGCGACCCCGGGACAGGGGTCTCCTACGAGCAGTACTTC,CASSDPGTGVSYEQYF
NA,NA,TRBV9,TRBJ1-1,TGTGCCAGCAGTCGAAACAGGGAGACTGAAGCTTTCTTT,CASSRNRETEAFF
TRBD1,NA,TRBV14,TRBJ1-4,TGTGCCAGCAGCCAAAACAGGGGGGTTTTTGAAAAACTGTTTTTT,CASSQNRGVFEKLFF
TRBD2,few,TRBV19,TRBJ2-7,TGTGCCAGTAGTATCCTAGCGGGAGGCCCCTACGAGCAGTACTTC,CASSILAGGPYEQYF
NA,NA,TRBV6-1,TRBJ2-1,TGTGCCAGCAGTGAAAGGGACATCTTCTCCTACAATGAGCAGTTCTTC,CASSERDIFSYNEQFF
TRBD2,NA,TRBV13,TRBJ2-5,TGTGCCAGCAGCTTGGGGACTAGCGTTCCCGGGGGGGAGACCCAGTACTTC,CASSLGTSVPGGETQYF
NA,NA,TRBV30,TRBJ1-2,TGTGCCTGGAGTACCGAAGATCTAGGCTATGGCTACACCTTC,CAWSTEDLGYGYTF
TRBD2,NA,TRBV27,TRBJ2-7,TGTGCCAGCAGAAATCTAGCGGGAGGGGGGTTCGAGCAGTACTTC,CASRNLAGGGFEQYF
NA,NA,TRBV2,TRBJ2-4,TGTGCCAGCAGTGGATCTGTCATAAAAAACATTCAGTACTTC,CASSGSVIKNIQYF
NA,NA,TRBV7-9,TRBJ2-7,TGTGCCAGCAGCCCAGGGGGGGGCGGCTCGGCTCACGAGCAGTACTTC,CASSPGGGGSAHEQYF
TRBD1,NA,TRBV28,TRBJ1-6,TGTGCCAGCACCGAGACAGGGGGCAATTCACCCCTCCACTTT,CASTETGGNSPLHF
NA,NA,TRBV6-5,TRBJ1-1,TGTGCCAGCAGTAACAGATGGGCTGAAGCTTTCTTT,CASSNRWAEAFF
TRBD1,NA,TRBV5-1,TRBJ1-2,TGCGCCAGCAGCTTGCCGGGACAGGGTAGTTATGGCTACACCTTC,CASSLPGQGSYGYTF
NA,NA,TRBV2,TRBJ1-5,TGTGCCAGCAGTCCTCCTGGACCGCTACGGAATCAGCCCCAGCATTTT,CASSPPGPLRNQPQHF
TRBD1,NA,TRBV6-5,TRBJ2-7,TGTGCCAGCAGAACCGACAGGGGATGGACCTACGAGCAGTACTTC,CASRTDRGWTYEQYF
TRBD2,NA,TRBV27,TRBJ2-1,TGTGCCAGCAGTTTACAGGTCGGGACTAGCGGCAATGAGCAGTTCTTC,CASSLQVGTSGNEQFF
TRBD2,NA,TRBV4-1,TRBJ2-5,TGCGCCAGCAGCCAGGGGGCTCCGGGAGGGCCGGAAGAGACCCAGTACTTC,CASSQGAPGGPEETQYF
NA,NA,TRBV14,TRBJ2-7,TGTGCCAGCAGCCAACGGGCGTGGGGTGCCTACGAGCAGTACTTC,CASSQRAWGAYEQYF
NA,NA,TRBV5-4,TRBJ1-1,TGTGCCAGCAGCTTTGAAGGGTTAGGTGGAGCTTTCTTT,CASSFEGLGGAFF
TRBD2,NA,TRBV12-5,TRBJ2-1,TGTGCTAGTGGTTTGGAGGTCGCGGGCGGGAGAGTCTACAATGAGCAGTTCTTC,CASGLEVAGGRVYNEQFF
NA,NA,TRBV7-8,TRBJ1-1,TGTGCCAGCAGCTTAGGACAGGCTGGGATCACTGAAGCTTTCTTT,CASSLGQAGITEAFF
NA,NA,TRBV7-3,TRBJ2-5,TGTGCCAGCAGCGAGACTAGGATCGAGACCCAGTACTTC,CASSETRIETQYF
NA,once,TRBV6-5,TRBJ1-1,TGTGCCAGCAGCACTACGACGGGTGAAGCTTTCTTT,CASSTTTGEAFF
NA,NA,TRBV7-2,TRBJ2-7,TGTGCCAGCAGCAACGACAGGAGCTCCTACGAGCAGTACTTC,CASSNDRSSYEQYF
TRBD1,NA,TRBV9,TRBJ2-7,TGTGCCAGCAGCGTAGTCAGGACAGGGTACTCCTACGAGCAGTACTTC,CASSVVRTGYSYEQYF
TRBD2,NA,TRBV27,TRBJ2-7,TGTGCCAGCAGAAAAGGGACTAGCGGAACCTACGAGCAGTACTTC,CASRKGTSGTYEQYF
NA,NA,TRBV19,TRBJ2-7,TGTGCCAGTAGTATAGTGGGCAGGGGAACCTACGAGCAGTACTTC,CASSIVGRGTYEQYF
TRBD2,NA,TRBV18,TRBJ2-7,TGTGCCAGCTCACAAGCGGGAGGGCCGGCCTACGAGCAGTACTTC,CASSQAGGPAYEQYF
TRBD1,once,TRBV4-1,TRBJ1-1,TGCGCCAGCAGCCAAGGACTGGACAGGGCTACTGAAGCTTTCTTT,CASSQGLDRATEAFF
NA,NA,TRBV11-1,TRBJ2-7,TGTGCCAGCAGCTTATGGGGCATCATCGGGGCCGAGCAGTACTTC,CASSLWGIIGAEQYF
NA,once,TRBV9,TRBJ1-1,TGTGCCAGCAGCGTAGGCCCAGCCTTGAACACTGAAGCTTTCTTT,CASSVGPALNTEAFF
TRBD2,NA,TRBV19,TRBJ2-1,TGTGCCAGTAGTGGGACTAGCAGAGTTATGGGTGAGCAGTTCTTC,CASSGTSRVMGEQFF
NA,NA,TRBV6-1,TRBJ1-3,TGTGCCAGCAGACAGGGTTCTGGAAACACCATATATTTT,CASRQGSGNTIYF
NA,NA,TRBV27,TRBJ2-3,TGTGCCAGCAGGTCCGTTGGGACAGATACGCAGTATTTT,CASRSVGTDTQYF
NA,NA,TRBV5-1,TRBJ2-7,TGCGCCAGCAGCTTGGTCGCCAGCGGTGCCTACGAGCAGTACTTC,CASSLVASGAYEQYF
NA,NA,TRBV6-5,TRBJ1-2,TGTGCCAGCAGTCTCGACTCTGAATTCTATGGCTACACCTTC,CASSLDSEFYGYTF
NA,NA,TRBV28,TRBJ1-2,TGTGCCAGCAGTATTGATAGCAGCTATGGCTACACCTTC,CASSIDSSYGYTF
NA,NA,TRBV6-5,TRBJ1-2,TGTGCCAGCAGCCGAGACAGTACTAACTATGGCTACACCTTC,CASSRDSTNYGYTF
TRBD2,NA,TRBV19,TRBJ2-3,TGTGCCAGTAATTTTCTAGCGGGAGGTAGCACAGATACGCAGTATTTT,CASNFLAGGSTDTQYF
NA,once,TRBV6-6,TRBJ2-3,TGTGCCAGCAGTTACTCGCCGAGGGGAAAAGATACGCAGTATTTT,CASSYSPRGKDTQYF
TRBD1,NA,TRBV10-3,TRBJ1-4,TGTGCCATCAGTGAATCCTCAGGGGGAGGTGGGGAAAAACTGTTTTTT,CAISESSGGGGEKLFF
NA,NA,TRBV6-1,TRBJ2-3,TGTGCCAGCACGGGCCCTAGGGGAGATACGCAGTATTTT,CASTGPRGDTQYF